These T cell receptor beta chains were read from a single sample in a study of human T cells and chemical hapten exposure. Via MiXCR, TCRdb re-called the RACE reads, giving one row per CDR3 protein. The repertoire consists of under 45,000 distinct CDR3 sequences, with 4.5% to 5.5% occurring once and the leading ten covering more than 10%. Sequencing used whole blood. These receptors originate from a human donor in good health. Some clones in this sample may be carry-over from other donors' samples. CDR3s include the opening cysteine and the closing phenylalanine or tryptophan. A D gene is named only where the DNA matches it firmly. Rows may omit the clone size; those that give it use once, few, many or a size class.

CDR3 length,clone size,J gene,D gene,V gene,CDR3 protein,CDR3 DNA
16,many,TRBJ2-7,TRBD1,TRBV5-6,CASSHMDRVYSYEQYF,TGTGCCAGCAGCCACATGGACAGGGTCTACTCCTACGAGCAGTACTTC
12,.,TRBJ1-2,.,TRBV12-3/TRBV12-4,CASSTQGHGYTF,TGTGCCAGCAGCACACAGGGACACGGCTACACCTTC
17,few,TRBJ1-2,.,TRBV3-1,CASSQPQWGGDNYGYTF,TGTGCCAGCAGCCAACCCCAATGGGGGGGCGATAACTATGGCTACACCTTC
21,many,TRBJ2-3,TRBD2,TRBV6-5,CASSSRGTYLGEGLRADTQYF,TGTGCCAGCAGCTCCCGGGGAACCTACCTGGGGGAGGGCCTCAGGGCAGATACGCAGTATTTT
15,few,TRBJ2-1,.,TRBV5-1,CASSLDGRGADEQFF,TGCGCCAGCAGCTTGGATGGCAGGGGGGCGGATGAGCAGTTCTTC
13,.,TRBJ2-2,TRBD1,TRBV6-6,CASNQQGAGELFF,TGTGCCAGCAACCAACAGGGGGCCGGGGAGCTGTTTTTT
12,many,TRBJ1-4,.,TRBV29-1,CSVEEGDEKLFF,TGCAGCGTTGAAGAGGGGGACGAAAAACTGTTTTTT
13,.,TRBJ1-5,.,TRBV12-3/TRBV12-4,CASSLSAHQPQHF,TGTGCCAGCAGTCTCTCCGCTCATCAGCCCCAGCATTTT
16,many,TRBJ1-5,TRBD1,TRBV14,CASSQGPGGFGQPQHF,TGTGCCAGCAGCCAAGGGCCAGGGGGCTTTGGGCAGCCCCAGCATTTT
14,many,TRBJ2-3,.,TRBV7-2,CASSLARHTDTQYF,TGTGCCAGCAGCTTAGCGAGACACACAGATACGCAGTATTTT
18,many,TRBJ2-3,.,TRBV24-1,CATSDGLGRAGRTDTQYF,TGTGCCACCAGTGACGGGCTGGGTAGGGCAGGGCGCACAGATACGCAGTATTTT
15,many,TRBJ1-1,TRBD1,TRBV29-1,CSVDPQGALVSEAFF,TGCAGCGTTGACCCACAGGGGGCGTTAGTATCTGAAGCTTTCTTT
13,.,TRBJ1-1,.,TRBV5-8,CASSLAGRLEAFF,TGTGCCAGCAGCTTGGCAGGGAGATTAGAAGCTTTCTTT
15,many,TRBJ2-1,.,TRBV7-8,CASSPRDPAYNEQFF,TGTGCCAGCAGCCCCCGGGACCCTGCCTACAATGAGCAGTTCTTC
16,.,TRBJ1-3,TRBD1,TRBV5-5,CASSSTGSSSGNTIYF,TGTGCCAGCAGCTCGACAGGGTCTAGCTCTGGAAACACCATATATTTT
16,many,TRBJ2-1,TRBD2,TRBV20-1,CSASRTSGSVRNEQFF,TGCAGTGCTAGCCGGACTAGCGGGAGTGTGAGGAATGAGCAGTTCTTC
15,many,TRBJ1-1,.,TRBV7-6,CASSLYGSEDTEAFF,TGTGCCAGCAGCTTATATGGGTCAGAGGACACTGAAGCTTTCTTT
16,many,TRBJ1-1,.,TRBV6-5,CASSYNFDAGGTEAFF,TGTGCCAGCAGTTACAATTTTGACGCCGGGGGCACTGAAGCTTTCTTT
16,few,TRBJ2-7,TRBD2,TRBV7-2,CASSPGTSGPSYEQYF,TGTGCCAGCAGCCCTGGGACTAGCGGTCCCTCCTACGAGCAGTACTTC
16,many,TRBJ2-5,TRBD2,TRBV4-2,CASSQDRDSGSETQYF,TGTGCCAGCAGCCAAGATCGGGATAGCGGGAGTGAGACCCAGTACTTC